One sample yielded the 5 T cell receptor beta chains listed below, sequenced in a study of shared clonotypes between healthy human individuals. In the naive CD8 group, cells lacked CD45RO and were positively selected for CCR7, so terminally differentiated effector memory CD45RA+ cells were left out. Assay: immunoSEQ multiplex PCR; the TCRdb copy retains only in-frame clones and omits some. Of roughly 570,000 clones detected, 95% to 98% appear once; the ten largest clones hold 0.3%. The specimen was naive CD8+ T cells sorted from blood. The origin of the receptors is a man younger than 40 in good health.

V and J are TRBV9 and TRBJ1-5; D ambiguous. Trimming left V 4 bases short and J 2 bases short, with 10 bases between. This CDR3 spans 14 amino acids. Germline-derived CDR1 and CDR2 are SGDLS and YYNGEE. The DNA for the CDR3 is TGTGCCAGCAGCATAAACGGGGGCAATCAGCCCCAGCATTTT. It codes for CASSINGGNQPQHF.

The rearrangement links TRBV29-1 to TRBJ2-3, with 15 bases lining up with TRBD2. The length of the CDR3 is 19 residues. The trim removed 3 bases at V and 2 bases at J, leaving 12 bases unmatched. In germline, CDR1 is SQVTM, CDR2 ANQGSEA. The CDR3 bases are TGCAGCGTTGACCCTGGACTAGCGGGAGGGCCAGGGTCCACAGATACGCAGTATTTT. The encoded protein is CSVDPGLAGGPGSTDTQYF.

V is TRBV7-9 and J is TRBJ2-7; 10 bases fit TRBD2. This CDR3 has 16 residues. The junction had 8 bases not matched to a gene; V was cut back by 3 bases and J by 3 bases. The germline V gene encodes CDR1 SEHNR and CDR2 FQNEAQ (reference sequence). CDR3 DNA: TGTGCCAGCAGCTTTCCCCGGACTAGCGGAAGCTACGAGCAGTACTTC. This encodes CASSFPRTSGSYEQYF.

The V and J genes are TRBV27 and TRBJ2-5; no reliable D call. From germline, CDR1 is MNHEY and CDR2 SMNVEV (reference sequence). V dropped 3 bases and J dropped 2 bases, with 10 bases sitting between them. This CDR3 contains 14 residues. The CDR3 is CASSFGIRQETQYF. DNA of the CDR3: TGTGCCAGCAGTTTTGGAATACGACAAGAGACCCAGTACTTC.

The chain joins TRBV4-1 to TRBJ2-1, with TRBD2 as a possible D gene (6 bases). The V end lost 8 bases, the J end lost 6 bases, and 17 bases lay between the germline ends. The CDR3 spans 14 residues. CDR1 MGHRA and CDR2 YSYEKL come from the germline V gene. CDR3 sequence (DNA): TGCGCCAGCGCCTACCGGGACTCCCTCAATGAGCAGTTCTTC. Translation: CASAYRDSLNEQFF.